The subject of this entry is one T cell receptor (beta chain). The antigen is unknown. These data belong to a study of shared clonotypes between healthy human individuals. Deep level was the assay's run setting. This table comes from immunoSEQ multiplex PCR, and its TCRdb copy is limited to in-frame clones, with some not included. The table shows some 680,000 clones, with roughly 73% occurring only once. Whole-study findings and limits: As a rule, naive subsets had a larger estimated richness than memory subsets. When compared with the clonotypes that were shared by all four sorted-subset donors, the non-shared clonotypes turned out to have lower generation probabilities. Of the naive CD4 clonotypes, roughly 5% were shared across a few donors.

The CDR3 is made up of 16 amino acids. Germline V gene sequence: CDR1 SGHTA, CDR2 FQGNSA. Unmatched junction bases numbered 5, after V lost 1 base and J lost 2 bases. The sample comprised memory CD4+ T cells sorted from blood. Indicated subset: CD45RA-negative fraction. The chain recombines TRBV7-2 with TRBJ1-2; 9 bases line up with TRBD1. This receptor was obtained from a woman in her twenties or thirties in good health. CDR3 nucleotide sequence: TGTGCCAGCAGCTTAGACTCCGGGACAGGGAACTATGGCTACACCTTC. Protein sequence: CASSLDSGTGNYGYTF. Variable domain in full (rest from reference TRBV7-2 and TRBJ1-2): GAGVSQSPSNKVTEKGKDVELRCDPISGHTALYWYRQSLGQGLEFLIYFQGNSAPDKSGLPSDRFSAERTGGSVSTLTIQRTQQEDSAVYLCASSLDSGTGNYGYTFGSGTRLTVV.